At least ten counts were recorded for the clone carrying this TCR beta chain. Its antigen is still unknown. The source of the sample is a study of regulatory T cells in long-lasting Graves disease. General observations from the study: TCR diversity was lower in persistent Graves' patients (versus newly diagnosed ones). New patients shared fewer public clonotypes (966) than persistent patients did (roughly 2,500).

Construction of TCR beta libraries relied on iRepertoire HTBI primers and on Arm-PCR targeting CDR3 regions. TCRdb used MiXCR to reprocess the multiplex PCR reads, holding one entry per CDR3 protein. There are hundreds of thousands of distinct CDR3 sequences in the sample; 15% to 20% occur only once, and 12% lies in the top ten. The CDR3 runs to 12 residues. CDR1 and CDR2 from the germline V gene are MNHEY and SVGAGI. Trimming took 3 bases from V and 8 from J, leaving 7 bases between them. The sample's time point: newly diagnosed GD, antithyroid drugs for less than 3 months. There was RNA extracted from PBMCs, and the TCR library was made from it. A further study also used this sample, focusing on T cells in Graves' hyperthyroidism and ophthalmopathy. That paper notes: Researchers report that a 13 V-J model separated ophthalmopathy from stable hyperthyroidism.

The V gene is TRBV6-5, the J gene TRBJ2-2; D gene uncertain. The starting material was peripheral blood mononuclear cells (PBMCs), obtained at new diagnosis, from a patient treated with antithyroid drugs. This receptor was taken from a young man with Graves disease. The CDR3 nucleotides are TGTGCCAGCAGTTATTTTCAAGGGGAGCTGTTTTTT. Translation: CASSYFQGELFF.